The 17 T cell receptor beta chains reported below all come from one sample, sequenced in a study of CXCR3-negative and CXCR3-positive naive CD8 T cells (dated by TCRdb to about 2019). No antigen has been identified for these receptors. The reads were generated on a NextSeq 550. The Human TCR Profiling Kit (MiLaboratory) was used to make UMI-labeled 5' RACE TRB cDNA libraries. TCRdb reprocessed the reads and lists each CDR3 protein sequence as a single entry, with no DNA. The sample table records roughly 93,000 distinct CDR3 sequences. The biggest ten clones account for 0.9% to 1.2% of the sample. What the research found in general, with its limitations: Compared with CXCR3-negative naive cells, CXCR3-positive naive cells had TRB CDR3s with higher hydrophobicity (lower Kidera factor 4), lower energy, and higher strength and volume indices.

Material: naive CXCR3+ CD8+ T cells from blood. The cell subset or site label on this specimen signifies: CD45RO-CCR7+CD27+CD95- naive CD8+ T cells expressing CXCR3 (TNR3+). The receptors derive from a human donor in good health. Some clones in this sample may be carry-over from other donors' samples.

The V gene is TRBV6-2 or TRBV6-3, the J gene TRBJ2-7; TCRdb's D gene call, TRBD1, goes unchecked for lack of DNA. Looked up from germline, CDR1 is MNHEY and CDR2 is SVGEGT. The CDR3 has 12 residues. The CDR3 sequence is CASSYRGDEQYF.

J is TRBJ2-7 and V is TRBV5-1. Germline V lookup: CDR1 SGHRS, CDR2 YFSETQ. The CDR3 consists of 14 residues. CDR3 protein: CASSLLGEFYEPYF.

The chain employs TRBV12-3 or TRBV12-4 and TRBJ2-7; TCRdb selects TRBD1, and the lack of DNA leaves this call unchecked. The CDR3 consists of 12 residues. The CDR3 sequence: CASSLPGGEQYF.

The chain recombines TRBV10-3 with TRBJ2-3; there is no DNA to check the TCRdb D call of TRBD2. The CDR3 is 18 residues long. Germline values: CDR1 ENHRY, CDR2 SYGVKD. The CDR3 spells CAISELRLAGGPGDTQYF.

The gene calls are TRBV20-1 and TRBJ1-1. The germline V gene has CDR1 DFQATT and CDR2 SNEGSKA (reference sequence). This CDR3 has 14 amino acids. The CDR3 spells CSARDGRDSAEAFF.

The CDR3 sequence: CSAGPGEDTDTQYF. This chain uses TRBV29-1 with TRBJ2-3; TCRdb indicates TRBD1, and absent DNA this call remains unverified. Germline CDR1 and CDR2: SQVTM and ANQGSEA. CDR3 length equals 14 residues.

The chain employs TRBV10-3 and TRBJ2-5; the TCRdb call, TRBD2, lacks DNA for checking. Germline CDR1 ENHRY, CDR2 SYGVKD. The CDR3 spans 12 residues. The CDR3 reads CASGTSEETQYF.

V gene TRBV4-3 combines with J gene TRBJ1-5. Germline values: CDR1 LGHNA, CDR2 YSLEER. This CDR3 comprises 19 residues. CDR3: CASSQDPPYAEDRNQPQHF.

The chain links TRBV20-1 to TRBJ1-5; there is no DNA to check the TCRdb D call of TRBD1. CDR1 is DFQATT, CDR2 SNEGSKA, per germline (reference sequence). There are 14 residues in the CDR3. CDR3 sequence: CSGTGSYSNQPQHF.

The chain joins TRBV29-1 to TRBJ2-3; checking the TCRdb D call of TRBD1 is not possible without DNA. CDR1 and CDR2 (germline): SQVTM, ANQGSEA. This CDR3 region has 11 residues. The CDR3: CSAQWEDTQYF.

This rearrangement joins TRBV20-1 to TRBJ1-2. Germline V gene lookup returns CDR1 DFQATT and CDR2 SNEGSKA (reference sequence). The CDR3 totals 13 residues. The CDR3 reads CSAREAASYGYTF.

The chain uses TRBV14 and TRBJ2-7; TCRdb reports TRBD1, a call that lacks DNA to check it against. There are 12 residues in the CDR3. From germline, CDR1 is SGHDN and CDR2 FVKESK. CDR3 in amino acids: CASSHRVHEQYF.

J is TRBJ1-6 and V is TRBV4-3; TCRdb outputs TRBD1, but without DNA this stays unchecked. This CDR3 region has 15 residues. Germline loops: CDR1 LGHNA, CDR2 YSLEER. The CDR3 reads CASSQGTGGVSPLHF.

The chain employs TRBV6-5 and TRBJ2-1; TCRdb reports TRBD1, a call that lacks DNA to check it against. Germline V gene sequence: CDR1 MNHEY, CDR2 SVGAGI. The CDR3 has 16 amino acids. CDR3: CASSYPTGGKGNEQFF.

The CDR3 spells CASSPGGGSSYEQYF. The rearrangement links TRBV12-3 or TRBV12-4 to TRBJ2-7; TCRdb picks TRBD2, but there is no DNA to check that call. The CDR3 loop spans 15 amino acids.

The V and J genes are TRBV20-1 and TRBJ1-1. Germline CDR1 DFQATT, CDR2 SNEGSKA (reference sequence). The CDR3 extends over 13 amino acids. The CDR3 spells CSASSGSDTEAFF.

The chain joins TRBV6-4 to TRBJ1-1; TCRdb returns TRBD1, unconfirmable since there is no DNA. The germline CDR1 and CDR2 sequences are MRHNA and SNTAGT. The length of the CDR3 is 14 residues. CDR3 in amino acids: CASSTGAEGTEAFF.